What follows are 9 T cell receptor beta chains derived from one specimen sequenced in a study of PD-1 blockade in classical Hodgkin lymphoma. The protocol was immunoSEQ multiplex PCR, while the TCRdb copy is restricted to in-frame clones and leaves out a portion. The sample has 64,000 or so clones, about 90% seen once; the top ten hold around a tenth. Time point defined: cycle 4 day 1 (C4D1), after less than 7 weeks of nivolumab. Every patient experienced relapse after autologous stem cell transplantation, and brentuximab vedotin exposure varied. The starting material was peripheral blood mononuclear cells (PBMCs), obtained before the fourth cycle of nivolumab. These receptors originate from a human donor with classical Hodgkin lymphoma.

The CDR3 DNA reads as TGCAGCGTTGGGGGGGGCCACTCCTACGAGCAGTACTTC. This translates into CSVGGGHSYEQYF. The V gene is TRBV29-1, the J gene TRBJ2-7, with a weak D call TRBD2 (7 bases). The CDR3 loop spans 13 amino acids. Germline CDR1 and CDR2: SQVTM and ANQGSEA. V was shortened by 4 bases and J by 0 bases, with 10 bases between the two germline ends.

The CDR3 protein is CASTSGQGYEQYF. In DNA form, the CDR3 reads TGTGCCAGCACCTCAGGACAGGGGTACGAGCAGTACTTC. The chain employs TRBV27 and TRBJ2-7; 9 bases fit TRBD1. Unmatched junction bases numbered 5, after V lost 7 bases and J lost 4 bases. The CDR3 has 13 amino acids. CDR1 is MNHEY, CDR2 SMNVEV, per germline (reference sequence).

Only one count was recorded for this clone. The chain employs TRBV29-1 and TRBJ2-7; TRBD1 matches 9 bases. The CDR3 sequence is 12 residues long. Germline values: CDR1 SQVTM, CDR2 ANQGSEA. The V gene end was trimmed by 8 bases and the J gene end by 3 bases; junction bases not matched to a gene: 5. CDR3 nucleotide sequence: TGCAGCATAGTGACAGGGGGCTACGAGCAGTACTTC. It is translated as CSIVTGGYEQYF.

This sequence joins TRBV5-1 and TRBJ1-1; D is unclear. The CDR3 consists of 14 residues. The germline V and J ends were trimmed by 2 bases and 7 bases, with 15 bases remaining between them. The germline gives CDR1 SGHRS, CDR2 YFSETQ. CDR3 coding DNA: TGCGCCAGCAGCTTACTCCCCGGGGATTATGAAGCTTTCTTT. This sequence encodes CASSLLPGDYEAFF.

The J gene is TRBJ1-6, the V gene TRBV11-2; no clear D gene. Trimming shortened V by 5 bases and J by 7 bases, and 15 bases separated the two germline ends. The CDR3 is 15 amino acids. CDR1 SGHAT and CDR2 FQNNGV come from the germline V gene. In DNA form, the CDR3 reads TGTGCCAGCAGCCCGGTTAGAGGACCAAATTCACCCCTCCACTTT. Its translation: CASSPVRGPNSPLHF. Supplemented by reference TRBV11-2 and TRBJ1-6, the full variable domain reads EAGVAQSPRYKIIEKRQSVAFWCNPISGHATLYWYQQILGQGPKLLIQFQNNGVVDDSQLPKDRFSAERLKGVDSTLKIQPAKLEDSAVYLCASSPVRGPNSPLHFGNGTRLTVT.

This sequence joins TRBV6-1 and TRBJ1-3, with no clear D. The CDR3 runs to 16 residues. Trimming left V 4 bases short and J 0 bases short, with 13 bases between. Germline CDR1 MNHNS, CDR2 SASEGT. The CDR3 DNA sequence: TGTGCCAGCAGTGCCCGAGTCCGAAACTCTGGAAACACCATATATTTT. It specifies CASSARVRNSGNTIYF.

This chain joins TRBV21-1 and TRBJ1-4. TRBV21-1 represents a pseudogene. There are 13 residues in the CDR3. The CDR3 DNA reads as TGTGCCGGTGGGGGGGCAACTAATGAAAAACTGTTTTTT. Translating gives CAGGGATNEKLFF.

The V gene is TRBV4-2, the J gene TRBJ2-2; 8 bases align to TRBD2. This CDR3 has 15 amino acids. V gave up 4 bases and J gave up 8 bases; unmatched junction bases: 9. Germline V gene sequence: CDR1 LGHNA, CDR2 YNFKEQ. DNA for the CDR3: TGTGCCAGCAGCCGTAGCGGGGATGTTGGGGGGGAGCTGTTTTTT. This sequence encodes CASSRSGDVGGELFF.

The genes are TRBV5-1 and TRBJ2-3; D not certain. Germline V CDR1 and CDR2: SGHRS, YFSETQ. CDR3 length: 15 residues. V was trimmed by 1 base and J by 0 bases, leaving 9 bases between them. CDR3 nucleotide sequence: TGCGCCAGCAGCTTGTCCCAGCAAAGCACAGATACGCAGTATTTT. Residues: CASSLSQQSTDTQYF.